The 23 T cell receptor beta chains below come from one sample, sequenced in a study of beta chain features in type 1 diabetes. Reverse transcription of all isolated RNA meant that expressed TCRB transcripts were sequenced. The method was immunoSEQ multiplex PCR; TCRdb's version includes in-frame clones alone and lacks a portion of them. The profile shows 850,000 to 900,000 clones, about a sixth of them singletons. Sequenced sample: naive CD4+ T cells from blood. The receptors were sampled from a woman aged 18-29 years in good health.

The CDR3: CASSFGATDNEQFF. Here the CDR3 DNA reads TGTGCCAGCAGCTTTGGGGCAACGGACAATGAGCAGTTCTTC. The rearrangement uses TRBV7-6 and TRBJ2-1; D might be TRBD1 (5 bases). The ends were cut back, 3 bases at V and 5 bases at J, with 11 bases in the middle. Germline CDR1 reads SGHVS; CDR2 reads FNYEAQ. This CDR3 region has 14 residues.

The rearrangement uses TRBV27 and TRBJ1-2; D perhaps matches TRBD1 (5 bases). V lost 5 bases to trimming and J lost 4 bases, with 14 bases between them. From germline, CDR1 is MNHEY and CDR2 SMNVEV (reference sequence). The CDR3 is made up of 14 amino acids. CDR3 sequence (DNA): TGTGCCAGCAGTACCCAATCCGGGACCTATGGCTACACCTTC. Its translation is CASSTQSGTYGYTF.

This clone appeared a few times. This sequence joins TRBV29-1 and TRBJ1-5; D not certain. Between the trimmed V and J ends, which lost 7 bases and 0 bases, there was a span of 13 bases. CDR1 is SQVTM and CDR2 is ANQGSEA in the germline V gene. The CDR3 is 14 amino acids. CDR3 sequence: CSASTGISNQPQHF. For the CDR3, the DNA is TGCAGCGCCTCTACCGGAATTAGCAATCAGCCCCAGCATTTT.

There are a few counts of this clone. The CDR3 protein is CASSPAAYNEQFF. DNA for the CDR3: TGTGCCAGCAGCCCAGCGGCTTACAATGAGCAGTTCTTC. The chain carries TRBV7-9 and TRBJ2-1; the D gene is possibly TRBD2 (5 bases). Germline V gene lookup returns CDR1 SEHNR and CDR2 FQNEAQ (reference sequence). V was clipped by 5 bases and J by 4 bases, with 9 bases between them. CDR3 length equals 13 residues.

This clone came up a few times. CDR3 amino acids: CASRSDSYSNQPQHF. In DNA form, the CDR3 reads TGTGCCAGCAGATCAGACAGCTATAGCAATCAGCCCCAGCATTTT. V usage is TRBV2 and J usage is TRBJ1-5; D might be TRBD1 (5 bases). V shed 6 bases and J shed 0 bases, with 12 bases lying between them. Germline V gene sequence: CDR1 SNHLY, CDR2 FYNNEI. The CDR3 is 15 amino acids.

The chain combines TRBV7-3 with TRBJ2-7, with 9 bases aligning to TRBD2. Germline V lookup: CDR1 SGHTA, CDR2 FQGTGA. V was pared by 2 bases and J by 6 bases, with 8 bases of the junction left unmatched. This CDR3 has 15 residues. The CDR3, as DNA: TGTGCCAGCAGCTTACGGGTAGCGGGAGTTGGCGAGCAGTACTTC. Its translation is CASSLRVAGVGEQYF.

The chain recombines TRBV9 with TRBJ2-1; 10 bases are a match to TRBD1. CDR1 SGDLS and CDR2 YYNGEE come from the germline V gene. The CDR3 length is 18 residues. V dropped 3 bases and J dropped 3; count of bases not matched to a gene: 12. The CDR3 reads CASSARSSWTGGYNEQFF. CDR3 bases: TGTGCCAGCAGCGCCCGTAGCTCATGGACAGGGGGCTACAATGAGCAGTTCTTC.

This clone has only a few counts. The chain combines TRBV5-1 with TRBJ2-5, with TRBD2 matching 9 bases. Germline V gene data show CDR1 as SGHRS and CDR2 as YFSETQ. The V gene end was trimmed by 3 bases and the J gene end by 4 bases; junction bases not matched to a gene: 16. The CDR3 runs to 18 residues. The CDR3 coding sequence is TGCGCCAGCAGCTCTGTCATCCTTAGCGGGAGTACCGGAGAGACCCAGTACTTC. The encoded protein is CASSSVILSGSTGETQYF.

This chain uses TRBV5-1 with TRBJ2-5, with 8 bases lining up with TRBD1. V was pared by 4 bases and J by 0 bases, with 5 bases of the junction left unmatched. CDR1 SGHRS and CDR2 YFSETQ come from the germline V gene. This CDR3 contains 15 residues. The chain's CDR3 is CASSVDRANQETQYF. CDR3 sequence (DNA): TGCGCCAGCAGCGTGGACAGGGCAAACCAAGAGACCCAGTACTTC.

Notes on this clone: One end of the junction does not line up with germline, which may come from a read error. The chain has TRBV5-1 and TRBJ1-1; possibly TRBD1 for D (5 bases). This CDR3 is built from 12 residues. CDR1 SGHRS and CDR2 YFSETQ come from the germline V gene. CDR3 in DNA: TGCGCCAGCAGCTCCCGGGGCACTCAAGCTTTCTTT. This codes for CASSSRGTQAFF.

This clone came up a few times. The rearrangement joins TRBV7-3 to TRBJ2-1; a weak D match, TRBD1 (7 bases). Germline loops: CDR1 SGHTA, CDR2 FQGTGA. CDR3 size: 13 residues. With 3 bases removed from V and 6 bases from J, the gap between germline ends came to 9 bases. CDR3 protein: CASSFRGANEQFF. In DNA, the CDR3 is TGTGCCAGCAGCTTCAGGGGGGCCAATGAGCAGTTCTTC.

This clone was observed a few times. V is TRBV28 and J is TRBJ1-2, with TRBD1 matching over 8 bases. Germline V CDR1 and CDR2: MDHEN, SYDVKM. This CDR3 spans 12 amino acids. The J segment lost 8 bases and the V segment lost 8 bases, leaving 7 bases of the junction unmatched. The CDR3 bases are TGTGCCAGCCGGACAGGGTTTGAAGGCTACACCTTC. Translation gives CASRTGFEGYTF.

The chain is built from TRBV28 and TRBJ2-3, with 10 bases that match TRBD2. V lost 5 bases to trimming and J lost 2 bases; unmatched junction nucleotides: 19. The CDR3 length is 20 residues. In germline, CDR1 is MDHEN, CDR2 SYDVKM. The CDR3 is CASSLPSGSPGRAPTDTQYF. The CDR3 bases are TGTGCCAGCAGTCTCCCTAGCGGGAGCCCCGGACGAGCTCCCACAGATACGCAGTATTTT.

Points on this clone: At the DNA level, this CDR3 is encoded by other sequences in the same sample as well. The V gene is TRBV9, the J gene TRBJ2-2; 9 bases line up with TRBD1. Germline V gene lookup returns CDR1 SGDLS and CDR2 YYNGEE. V lost 3 bases, J lost 6 bases, and 3 bases stayed unmatched. The CDR3 is made up of 14 amino acids. CDR3: CASSAGTGSGELFF. CDR3 nucleotide sequence: TGTGCCAGCAGCGCAGGGACAGGGTCCGGGGAGCTGTTTTTT.

This clone was observed a few times. This sample also contains other DNA sequences that code for the same CDR3. This chain joins TRBV18 and TRBJ2-5; no clear D. The V gene lost 3 bases and the J gene lost 1 base, with 6 bases spanning the gap. This CDR3 spans 13 amino acids. CDR1 and CDR2 from the germline V gene are KGHSH and LQKENI. Written as DNA, the CDR3 is TGTGCCAGCTCACCGGGAACCCAAGAGACCCAGTACTTC. It translates to CASSPGTQETQYF.

This clone showed up just a few times. The chain joins TRBV18 to TRBJ2-1, with D unclear. The CDR3 spans 12 residues. V was pared by 6 bases and J by 6 bases, with 9 bases between. Germline V CDR1 and CDR2: KGHSH, LQKENI. CDR3 residues: CASSTGGNEQFF. The CDR3 bases are TGTGCCAGCTCGACCGGCGGCAATGAGCAGTTCTTC.

This chain joins TRBV7-2 and TRBJ1-5, with D possibly matching TRBD1 (6 bases). V was clipped by 5 bases and J by 1 base, with 12 bases between them. The V gene's germline CDR1 is SGHTA and CDR2 FQGNSA. The CDR3 is made up of 15 amino acids. CDR3 residues: CASSLTQGSNQPQHF. The DNA of the CDR3 is TGTGCCAGCAGCCTCACTCAGGGGAGCAATCAGCCCCAGCATTTT.

As DNA, the CDR3 is TGTGCCAGCAGCAACGAAAGCATTGGGCGGGAGAGGGACTCCTACGAGCAGTACTTC. This codes for CASSNESIGRERDSYEQYF. The chain couples TRBV21-1 to TRBJ2-7; whether TRBD2, the table's D call, matches the DNA was not checked. TRBV21-1 is a known pseudogene. This CDR3 has 19 residues.

This chain uses TRBV9 with TRBJ2-3; 8 bases align to TRBD2. Germline CDR1 SGDLS, CDR2 YYNGEE. Losses at the gene ends were 6 bases for V and 0 bases for J; bases not matched to a gene: 3. The CDR3 is made up of 14 amino acids. The CDR3: CASTRGASTDTQYF. In nucleotides, the CDR3 is TGTGCCAGCACGCGGGGGGCGAGCACAGATACGCAGTATTTT.

Only a few counts were recorded for this clone. The V call is TRBV7-2, the J call TRBJ2-6; the D gene is possibly TRBD1 (5 bases). Trimming took 2 bases from V and 2 from J, leaving 10 bases between them. This CDR3 region has 16 residues. The V gene's germline CDR1 is SGHTA and CDR2 FQGNSA. Here the CDR3 DNA reads TGTGCCAGCAGCTTACACCCCAGGGCTGGGGCCAACGTCCTGACTTTC. It yields the protein CASSLHPRAGANVLTF.

This clone was observed a few times. This rearrangement joins TRBV29-1 to TRBJ2-1, with 12 nucleotides matching TRBD2. CDR1 is SQVTM, CDR2 ANQGSEA, per germline. The CDR3 sequence is 15 residues long. Trimming cost V 7 bases and J 0 bases; bases outside gene matches: 4. The CDR3 protein is CSAPSGRASYNEQFF. The CDR3 region has the DNA TGCAGCGCACCTAGCGGGAGGGCCTCCTACAATGAGCAGTTCTTC.

The CDR3 DNA is TGTGCCAGCAGCTTAACAGATGGAAACACCATATATTTT. Translated: CASSLTDGNTIYF. The chain uses TRBV7-9 and TRBJ1-3, with D hard to call. Germline V gene sequence: CDR1 SEHNR, CDR2 FQNEAQ (reference sequence). Trimming cost V 2 bases and J 3 bases, with 5 bases left between them. This CDR3 comprises 13 residues. Full variable domain (missing parts from reference TRBV7-9 and TRBJ1-3): DTGVSQNPRHKITKRGQNVTFRCDPISEHNRLYWYRQTLGQGPEFLTYFQNEAQLEKSRLLSDRFSAERPKGSFSTLEIQRTEQGDSAMYLCASSLTDGNTIYFGEGSWLTVV.

In this sample, this clone turned up a few times. The chain couples TRBV28 to TRBJ2-7; the match to TRBD2 covers 7 bases. CDR1 and CDR2 from the germline V gene are MDHEN and SYDVKM. There are 14 residues in the CDR3. The V and J ends lost 5 bases and 2 bases, in that order; junction bases with no gene match: 6. CDR3 residues: CASSLGLPAYEQYF. In nucleotides, the CDR3 is TGTGCCAGCAGTCTGGGACTACCAGCCTACGAGCAGTACTTC.